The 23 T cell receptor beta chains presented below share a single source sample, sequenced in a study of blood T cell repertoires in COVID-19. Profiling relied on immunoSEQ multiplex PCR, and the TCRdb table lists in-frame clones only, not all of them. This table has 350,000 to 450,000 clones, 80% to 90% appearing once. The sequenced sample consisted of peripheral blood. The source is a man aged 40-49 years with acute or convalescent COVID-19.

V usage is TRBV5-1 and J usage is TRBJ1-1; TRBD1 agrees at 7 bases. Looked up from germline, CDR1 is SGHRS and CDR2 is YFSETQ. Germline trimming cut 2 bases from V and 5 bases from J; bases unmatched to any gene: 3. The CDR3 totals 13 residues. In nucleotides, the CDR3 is TGCGCCAGCAGCTTCAAACAGGGGACTGAAGCTTTCTTT. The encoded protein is CASSFKQGTEAFF.

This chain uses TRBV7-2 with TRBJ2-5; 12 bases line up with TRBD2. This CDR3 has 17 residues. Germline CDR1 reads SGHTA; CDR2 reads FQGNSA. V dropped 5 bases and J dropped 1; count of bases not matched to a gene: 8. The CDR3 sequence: CASSPRLAGETQETQYF. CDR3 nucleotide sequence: TGTGCCAGCAGCCCAAGACTAGCGGGGGAGACCCAAGAGACCCAGTACTTC. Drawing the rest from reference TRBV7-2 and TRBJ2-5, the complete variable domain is GAGVSQSPSNKVTEKGKDVELRCDPISGHTALYWYRQSLGQGLEFLIYFQGNSAPDKSGLPSDRFSAERTGGSVSTLTIQRTQQEDSAVYLCASSPRLAGETQETQYFGPGTRLLVL.

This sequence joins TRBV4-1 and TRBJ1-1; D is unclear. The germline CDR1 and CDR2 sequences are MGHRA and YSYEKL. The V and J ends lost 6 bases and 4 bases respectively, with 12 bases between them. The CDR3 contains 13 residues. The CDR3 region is CASSHLYGTEAFF. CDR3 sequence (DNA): TGCGCCAGCAGTCACCTATATGGCACTGAAGCTTTCTTT.

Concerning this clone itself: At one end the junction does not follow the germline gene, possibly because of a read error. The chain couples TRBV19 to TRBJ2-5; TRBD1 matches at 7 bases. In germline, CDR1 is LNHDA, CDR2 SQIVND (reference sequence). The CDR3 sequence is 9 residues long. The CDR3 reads CASTPQGNF. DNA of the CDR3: TGTGCCAGTACCCCACAGGGGAACTTC.

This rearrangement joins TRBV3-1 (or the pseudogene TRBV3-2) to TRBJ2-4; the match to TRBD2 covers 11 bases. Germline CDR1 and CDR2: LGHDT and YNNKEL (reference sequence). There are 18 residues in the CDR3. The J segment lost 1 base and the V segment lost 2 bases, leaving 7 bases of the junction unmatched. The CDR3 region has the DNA TGTGCCAGCAGCCAATTAGCGGGGGGGCCCTTGGCCAAAAACATTCAGTACTTC. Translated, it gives CASSQLAGGPLAKNIQYF.

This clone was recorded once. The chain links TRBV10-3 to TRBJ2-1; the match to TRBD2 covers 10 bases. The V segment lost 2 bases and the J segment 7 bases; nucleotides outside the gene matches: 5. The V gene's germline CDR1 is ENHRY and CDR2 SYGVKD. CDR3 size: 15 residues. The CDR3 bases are TGTGCCATCAGTGAGAAGCGGGAGGGCCTAAATGAGCAGTTCTTC. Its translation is CAISEKREGLNEQFF.

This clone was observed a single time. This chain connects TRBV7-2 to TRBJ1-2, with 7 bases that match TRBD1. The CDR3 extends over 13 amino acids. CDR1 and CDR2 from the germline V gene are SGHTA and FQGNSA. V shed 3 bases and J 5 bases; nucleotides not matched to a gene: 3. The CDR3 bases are TGTGCCAGCAGCTTTAGGGGGCTGTATGGCTACACCTTC. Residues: CASSFRGLYGYTF.

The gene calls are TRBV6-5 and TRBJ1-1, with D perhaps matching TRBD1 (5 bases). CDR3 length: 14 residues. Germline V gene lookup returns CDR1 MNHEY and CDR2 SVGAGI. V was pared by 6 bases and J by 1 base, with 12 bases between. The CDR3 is CASRREGRNTEAFF. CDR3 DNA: TGTGCCAGCAGGCGGGAGGGGAGGAACACTGAAGCTTTCTTT.

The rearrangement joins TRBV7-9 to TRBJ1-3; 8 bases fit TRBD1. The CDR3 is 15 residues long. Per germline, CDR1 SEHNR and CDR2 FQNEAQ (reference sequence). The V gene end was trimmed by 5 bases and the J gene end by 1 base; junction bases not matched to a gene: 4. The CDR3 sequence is CASSHDRGSGNTIYF. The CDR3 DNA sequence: TGTGCCAGCAGCCACGACAGGGGATCTGGAAACACCATATATTTT.

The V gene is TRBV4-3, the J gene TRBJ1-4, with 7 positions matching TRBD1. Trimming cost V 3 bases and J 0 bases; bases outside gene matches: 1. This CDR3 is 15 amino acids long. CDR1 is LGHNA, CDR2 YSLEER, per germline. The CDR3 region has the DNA TGCGCCAGCAGCCACGGGACAGCAACTAATGAAAAACTGTTTTTT. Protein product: CASSHGTATNEKLFF.

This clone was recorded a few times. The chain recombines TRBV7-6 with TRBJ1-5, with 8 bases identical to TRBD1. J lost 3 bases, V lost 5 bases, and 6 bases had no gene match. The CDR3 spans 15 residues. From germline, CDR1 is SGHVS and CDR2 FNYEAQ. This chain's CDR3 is CASSRDRGINQPQHF. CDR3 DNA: TGTGCCAGCAGCCGCGACAGGGGCATCAATCAGCCCCAGCATTTT.

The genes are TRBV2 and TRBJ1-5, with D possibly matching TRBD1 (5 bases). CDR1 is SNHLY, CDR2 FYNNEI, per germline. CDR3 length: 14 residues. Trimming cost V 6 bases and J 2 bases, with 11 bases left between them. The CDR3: CASSREVGNQPQHF. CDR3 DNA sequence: TGTGCCAGCAGCAGGGAGGTTGGCAATCAGCCCCAGCATTTT.

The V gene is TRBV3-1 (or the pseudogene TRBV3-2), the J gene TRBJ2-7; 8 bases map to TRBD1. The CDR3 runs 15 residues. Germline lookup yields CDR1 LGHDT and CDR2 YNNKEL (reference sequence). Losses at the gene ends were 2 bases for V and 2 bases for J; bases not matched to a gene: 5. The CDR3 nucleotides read TGTGCCAGCAGCCAACCGGACAGGGTTCCCTACGAGCAGTACTTC. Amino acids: CASSQPDRVPYEQYF.

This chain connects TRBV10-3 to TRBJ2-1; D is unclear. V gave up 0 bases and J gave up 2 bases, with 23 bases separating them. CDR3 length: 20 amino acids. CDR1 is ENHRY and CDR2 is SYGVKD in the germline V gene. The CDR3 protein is CAISESPEDLLNTPYNEQFF. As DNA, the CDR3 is TGTGCCATCAGTGAGTCCCCCGAGGATCTCCTGAATACCCCCTACAATGAGCAGTTCTTC.

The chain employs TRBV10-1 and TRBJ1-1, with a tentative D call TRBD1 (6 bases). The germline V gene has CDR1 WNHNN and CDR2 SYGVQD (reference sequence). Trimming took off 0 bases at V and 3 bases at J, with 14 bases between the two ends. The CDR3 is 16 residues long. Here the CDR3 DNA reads TGCGCCAGCAGTGAGTCGGCAGGGGAAGAGGACACTGAAGCTTTCTTT. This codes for CASSESAGEEDTEAFF.

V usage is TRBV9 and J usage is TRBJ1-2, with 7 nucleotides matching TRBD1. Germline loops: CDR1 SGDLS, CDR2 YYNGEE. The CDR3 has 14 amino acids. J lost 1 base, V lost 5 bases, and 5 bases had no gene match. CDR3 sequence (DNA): TGTGCCAGCAGTTTCGGACAGGTTAACTATGGCTACACCTTC. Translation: CASSFGQVNYGYTF.

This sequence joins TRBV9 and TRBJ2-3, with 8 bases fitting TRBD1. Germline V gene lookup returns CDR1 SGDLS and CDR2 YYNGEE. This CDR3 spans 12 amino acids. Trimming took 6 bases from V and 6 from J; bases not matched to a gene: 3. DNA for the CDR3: TGTGCCAGCACCACAGGGGGGGATACGCAGTATTTT. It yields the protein CASTTGGDTQYF. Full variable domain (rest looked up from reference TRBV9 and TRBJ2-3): DSGVTQTPKHLITATGQRVTLRCSPRSGDLSVYWYQQSLDQGLQFLIQYYNGEERAKGNILERFSAQQFPDLHSELNLSSLELGDSALYFCASTTGGDTQYFGPGTRLTVL.

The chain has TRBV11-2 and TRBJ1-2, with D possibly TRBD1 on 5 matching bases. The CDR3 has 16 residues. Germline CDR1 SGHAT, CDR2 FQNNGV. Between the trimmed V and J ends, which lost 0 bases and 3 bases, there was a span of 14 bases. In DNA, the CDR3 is TGTGCCAGCAGCTTAGATTGGGGCCTAGGGGACTATGGCTACACCTTC. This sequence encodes CASSLDWGLGDYGYTF.

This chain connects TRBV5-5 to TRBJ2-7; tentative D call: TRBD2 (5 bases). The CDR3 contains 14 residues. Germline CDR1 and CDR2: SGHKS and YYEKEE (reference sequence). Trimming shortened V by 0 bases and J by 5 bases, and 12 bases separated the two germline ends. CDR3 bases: TGTGCCAGCAGCTTGGGGGGAGTCGGCGACGAGCAGTACTTC. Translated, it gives CASSLGGVGDEQYF.

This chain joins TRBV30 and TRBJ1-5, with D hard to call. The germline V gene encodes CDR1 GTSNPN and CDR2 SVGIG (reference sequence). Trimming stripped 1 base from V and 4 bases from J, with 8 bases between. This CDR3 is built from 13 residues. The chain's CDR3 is CAWSEWANQPQHF. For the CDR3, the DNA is TGTGCCTGGAGTGAGTGGGCAAATCAGCCCCAGCATTTT.

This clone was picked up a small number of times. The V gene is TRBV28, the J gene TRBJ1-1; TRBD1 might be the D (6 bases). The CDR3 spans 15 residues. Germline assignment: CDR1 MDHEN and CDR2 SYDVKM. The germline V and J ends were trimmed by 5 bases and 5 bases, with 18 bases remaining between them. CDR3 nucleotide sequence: TGTGCCAGCAGTCACGATCTCAGGGGATGGACTGAAGCTTTCTTT. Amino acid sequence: CASSHDLRGWTEAFF.

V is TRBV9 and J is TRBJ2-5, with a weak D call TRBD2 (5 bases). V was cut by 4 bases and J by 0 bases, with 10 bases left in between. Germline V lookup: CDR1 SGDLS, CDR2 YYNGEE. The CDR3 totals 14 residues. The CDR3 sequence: CASSRTLYQETQYF. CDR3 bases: TGTGCCAGCAGCCGGACTCTGTACCAAGAGACCCAGTACTTC.

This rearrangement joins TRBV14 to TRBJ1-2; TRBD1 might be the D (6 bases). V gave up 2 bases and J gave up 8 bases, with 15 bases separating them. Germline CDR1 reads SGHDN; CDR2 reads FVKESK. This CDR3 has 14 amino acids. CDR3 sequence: CASSQRQALGGYTF. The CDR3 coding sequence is TGTGCCAGCAGCCAACGACAGGCCCTGGGGGGCTACACCTTC.